One T cell receptor beta chain is described in this entry. Its specificity is unknown. Regarding donors, all were healthy bone marrow donors. PCR primers comprised 60 Vbeta and 13 Jbeta primers. Assay used: immunoSEQ multiplex PCR; TCRdb lists only in-frame clones, some missing. The table shows roughly 120,000 clones, with 77% occurring only once. This sample was taken from a study of cytomegalovirus exposure and HLA in healthy donors. Study-wide results and caveats: Presence/absence analyses took donor sequencing depth as roughly uniform. In a later analysis, a missense DCLRE1C variant was linked to TCR beta V- and J-gene trimming.

V shed 3 bases and J shed 9 bases, with 12 bases lying between them. Germline assignment: CDR1 SEHNR and CDR2 FQNEAQ (reference sequence). The CDR3 loop spans 14 amino acids. This clonotype was sampled from a human donor in good health. Sample: PBMCs. The rearrangement uses TRBV7-9 and TRBJ1-6, with D uncertain. This chain's CDR3 is CASSFIGVSSPLHF. The CDR3 DNA sequence: TGTGCCAGCAGCTTCATCGGGGTTAGTTCACCCCTCCACTTT.